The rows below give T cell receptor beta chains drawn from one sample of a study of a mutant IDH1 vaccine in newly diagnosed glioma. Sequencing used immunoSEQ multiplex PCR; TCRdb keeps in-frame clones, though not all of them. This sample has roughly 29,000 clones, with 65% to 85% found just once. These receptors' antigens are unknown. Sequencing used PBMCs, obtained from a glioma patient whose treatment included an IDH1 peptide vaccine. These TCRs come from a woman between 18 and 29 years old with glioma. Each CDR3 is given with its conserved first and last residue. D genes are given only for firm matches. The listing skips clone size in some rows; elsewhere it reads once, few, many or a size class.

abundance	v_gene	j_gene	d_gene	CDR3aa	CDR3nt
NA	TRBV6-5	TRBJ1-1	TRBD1	CASRRDRNPNTEAFF	TGTGCCAGCAGACGGGACAGAAATCCGAACACTGAAGCTTTCTTT
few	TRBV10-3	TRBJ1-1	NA	CAISEHGGVNTEAFF	TGTGCCATCAGTGAGCACGGGGGGGTGAACACTGAAGCTTTCTTT
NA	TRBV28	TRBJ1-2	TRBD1	CASSPQDRDNYGYTF	TGTGCCAGCAGTCCCCAGGACAGGGATAACTATGGCTACACCTTC
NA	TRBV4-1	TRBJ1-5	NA	CASSRGEQVRDGVRQPQHF	TGCGCCAGCAGCCGAGGGGAACAGGTACGGGACGGGGTTAGGCAGCCCCAGCATTTT
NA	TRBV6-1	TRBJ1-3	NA	CASIRTVYGGNTIYF	TGTGCCAGCATCCGTACAGTGTACGGTGGAAACACCATATATTTT
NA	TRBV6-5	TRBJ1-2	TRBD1	CASQGQGVGYTF	TGTGCCAGCCAGGGTCAGGGGGTGGGCTACACCTTC
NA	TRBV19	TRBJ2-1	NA	CASSAGQPGVNEQFF	TGTGCCAGTAGTGCAGGACAGCCGGGCGTAAATGAGCAGTTCTTC
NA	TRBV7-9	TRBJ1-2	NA	CASSLKNYGYTF	TGTGCCAGCAGCTTAAAAAACTATGGCTACACCTTC
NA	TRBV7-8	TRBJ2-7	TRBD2	CASSLATGRVTREALSNEQYF	TGTGCCAGCAGCTTAGCGACCGGCAGGGTGACACGGGAGGCCCTCAGTAACGAGCAGTACTTC
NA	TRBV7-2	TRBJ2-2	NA	CASSFNVRDSTGELFF	TGTGCCAGCAGCTTTAATGTCAGGGATTCCACCGGGGAGCTGTTTTTT
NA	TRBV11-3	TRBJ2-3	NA	CASSAGAADTQYF	TGTGCCAGCAGCGCTGGAGCGGCGGATACGCAGTATTTT
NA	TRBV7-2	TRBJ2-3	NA	CASSAIADTQYF	TGTGCCAGCAGCGCGATAGCAGATACGCAGTATTTT
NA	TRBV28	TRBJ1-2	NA	CASSSPSTGLYGYTF	TGTGCCAGCAGTTCCCCTTCGACAGGCCTCTATGGCTACACCTTC
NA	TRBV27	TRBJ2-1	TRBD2	CASSLLTSGNDNEQFF	TGTGCCAGCAGTTTATTGACTAGCGGGAATGACAATGAGCAGTTCTTC
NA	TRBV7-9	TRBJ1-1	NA	CASSRTEWNTEAFF	TGTGCCAGCAGCCGCACAGAATGGAACACTGAAGCTTTCTTT
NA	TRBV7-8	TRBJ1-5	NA	CASSRTEGRDQPQHF	TGTGCCAGCAGCCGAACGGAGGGCAGAGATCAGCCCCAGCATTTT
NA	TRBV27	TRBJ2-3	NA	CASSLMDWTDTQYF	TGTGCCAGCAGTTTGATGGATTGGACAGATACGCAGTATTTT
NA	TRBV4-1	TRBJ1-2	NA	CASSQDFGYGYTF	TGCGCCAGCAGCCAAGACTTTGGATATGGCTACACCTTC
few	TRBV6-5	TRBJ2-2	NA	CASRSTGELFF	TGTGCCAGCCGCAGCACCGGGGAGCTGTTTTTT
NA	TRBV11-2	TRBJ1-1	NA	CASSLDRMGGTEAFF	TGTGCCAGCAGCTTAGATAGGATGGGGGGCACTGAAGCTTTCTTT
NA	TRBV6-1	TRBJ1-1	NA	CASSEQWGGGRNTEAFF	TGTGCCAGCAGTGAACAGTGGGGGGGCGGCAGGAACACTGAAGCTTTCTTT
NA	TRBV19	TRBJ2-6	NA	CASSIQGTGANVLTF	TGTGCCAGTAGTATCCAGGGGACTGGGGCCAACGTCCTGACTTTC
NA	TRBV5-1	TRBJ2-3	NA	CASSGDVHSTDTQYF	TGCGCCAGCAGCGGGGACGTCCACAGCACAGATACGCAGTATTTT
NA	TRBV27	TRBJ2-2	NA	CASSFYPTRRTGELFF	TGTGCCAGCAGTTTTTACCCAACCCGGCGTACCGGGGAGCTGTTTTTT
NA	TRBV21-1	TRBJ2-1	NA	CASSVPGTPNYNEQFF	TGTGCCAGCAGCGTTCCAGGGACACCGAACTACAATGAGCAGTTCTTC
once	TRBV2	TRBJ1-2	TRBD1	CASSPLARDSYGYTF	TGTGCCAGCAGTCCACTGGCGCGGGACAGCTATGGCTACACCTTC
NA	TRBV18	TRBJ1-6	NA	CASSPGGHFYNSPLHF	TGTGCCAGCTCACCGGGCGGACACTTCTATAATTCACCCCTCCACTTT
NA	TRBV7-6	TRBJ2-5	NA	CASSLTTGRQETQYF	TGTGCCAGCAGCCTAACCACCGGACGGCAAGAGACCCAGTACTTC
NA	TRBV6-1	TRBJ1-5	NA	CASSEMAAGNQPQHF	TGTGCCAGCAGTGAAATGGCGGCTGGCAATCAGCCCCAGCATTTT
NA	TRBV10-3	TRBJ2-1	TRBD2	CAISDPTGGGQNEQFF	TGTGCCATCAGTGACCCTACGGGGGGGGGCCAGAATGAGCAGTTCTTC
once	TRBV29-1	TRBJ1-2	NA	CSVGKVPGTF	TGCAGCGTTGGAAAGGTCCCGGGGACCTTC
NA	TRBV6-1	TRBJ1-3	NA	CASSVKGSGNTIYF	TGTGCCAGCAGTGTCAAGGGCTCTGGAAACACCATATATTTT
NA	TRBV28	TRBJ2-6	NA	CASRLRGGAGANVLTF	TGTGCCAGCAGACTTAGGGGGGGAGCTGGGGCCAACGTCCTGACTTTC
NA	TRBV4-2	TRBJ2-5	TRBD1	CASSQVLGQGQETQYF	TGTGCCAGCAGCCAAGTATTAGGACAGGGCCAAGAGACCCAGTACTTC
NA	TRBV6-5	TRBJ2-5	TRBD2	CASSYGLVQETQYF	TGTGCCAGCAGTTACGGACTAGTCCAAGAGACCCAGTACTTC
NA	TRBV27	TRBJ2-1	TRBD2	CASRLGGGEQFF	TGTGCCAGCAGACTGGGGGGGGGTGAGCAGTTCTTC
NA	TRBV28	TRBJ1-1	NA	CASSFGPQSTEAFF	TGTGCCAGCAGTTTTGGGCCACAAAGCACTGAAGCTTTCTTT
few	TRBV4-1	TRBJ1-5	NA	CASSQGNQPQHF	TGCGCCAGCAGCCAAGGGAATCAGCCCCAGCATTTT
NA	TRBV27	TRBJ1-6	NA	CASTISAREGFNSPLHF	TGTGCCAGCACCATCTCTGCCAGGGAAGGTTTCAATTCACCCCTCCACTTT
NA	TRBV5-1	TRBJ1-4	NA	CASSPNPGGGGEKLFF	TGCGCCAGCAGCCCCAATCCCGGGGGTGGTGGTGAAAAACTGTTTTTT
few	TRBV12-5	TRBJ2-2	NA	CASGLDSTGELFF	TGTGCTAGTGGTTTGGATTCCACCGGGGAGCTGTTTTTT